A selection of T cell receptor beta chains follows, all from one sample in a study of Ad26.COV2.S vaccination and SARS-CoV-2 variants. Clones were sequenced by immunoSEQ multiplex PCR, and TCRdb holds only the in-frame ones, with some missing. The table includes some 480,000 clones, roughly 89% detected once. This specimen consisted of peripheral blood, obtained in a trial of Ad26.COV2.S vaccine versus placebo. These receptors originate from a person aged 18 to 65 who received the Ad26.COV2.S COVID-19 vaccine or a placebo. Both conserved end residues are part of each CDR3. The D gene is left open where the match is weak. Only part of the rows carry a size: once, few, many, or a class if the clone is expanded.

cdr3_nt	cdr3_aa	clone_size	j_call	v_call	d_call
TGTGCCACCACACCCCTCCGGGTAGCCACAGGGGGCTACACCTTC	CATTPLRVATGGYTF	-	TRBJ1-2	TRBV6-5	-
TGTGCCAGCAGTTTCTCGGGGAATCAGCCCCAGCATTTT	CASSFSGNQPQHF	-	TRBJ1-5	TRBV12-3/TRBV12-4	-
TGTGCCAGCAGCTTAGCGATGATAGGCCGCTACGAGCAGTACTTC	CASSLAMIGRYEQYF	few	TRBJ2-7	TRBV7-2	-
TGTGCCATCAGCGCGGGACTAGCGGGACGCGGGGAGCTGTTTTTT	CAISAGLAGRGELFF	few	TRBJ2-2	TRBV10-3	TRBD2
TGTGCCAGCAGTTTATCCGAGGGGCTAAACTACAATGAGCAGTTCTTC	CASSLSEGLNYNEQFF	once	TRBJ2-1	TRBV28	-
TGTGCCAGCAGCTACGACAGGGGCGGTGGCTACACCTTC	CASSYDRGGGYTF	-	TRBJ1-2	TRBV7-9	TRBD1
TGTGCCAGCAGCGCAGACAGTAGGAACACTGAAGCTTTCTTT	CASSADSRNTEAFF	-	TRBJ1-1	TRBV9	-
TGTGCCAGCAGCTTAGCTACGGGACTAGCGGGAGGGCGGTTCTACGAGCAGTACTTC	CASSLATGLAGGRFYEQYF	-	TRBJ2-7	TRBV7-2	TRBD2
TGTGCCAGCAAGGAGGGAGAGAGCTACAATGAGCAGTTCTTC	CASKEGESYNEQFF	-	TRBJ2-1	TRBV27	-
TGTGCCAGCACTTCTAGCGGGATTGATAACATTCAGTACTTC	CASTSSGIDNIQYF	-	TRBJ2-4	TRBV2	TRBD2
TGCGCCAGCAGCCAAGATGGCCCCAGCTCTGGGGCCAACGTCCTGACTTTC	CASSQDGPSSGANVLTF	once	TRBJ2-6	TRBV4-3	-
TGTGCCAGTAGCGGAACTAGCGACTACGAGCAGTACTTC	CASSGTSDYEQYF	many	TRBJ2-7	TRBV19	TRBD2
TGTGCCTGGAGTGTACGGAACACTGAAGCTTTCTTT	CAWSVRNTEAFF	-	TRBJ1-1	TRBV30	-
TGTGCCAGCAGTTCCCAGGGACCCGGATCTGGGGCCAACGTCCTGACTTTC	CASSSQGPGSGANVLTF	-	TRBJ2-6	TRBV6-2/TRBV6-3	-
TGTGCCAGCAGTGCAACGATGGGAGCCCAGCATTTT	CASSATMGAQHF	-	TRBJ1-5	TRBV6-4	-
TGTGCCAGCAGTCCTCTTTCGGTCCCCTACAATGAGCAGTTCTTC	CASSPLSVPYNEQFF	-	TRBJ2-1	TRBV6-5	-
TGTGCCAGCAGTACCCCCTCTGGGGCCAACGTCCTGACTTTC	CASSTPSGANVLTF	-	TRBJ2-6	TRBV7-3	-
TGTGCCAGCAGTGATAGACTCAACACTGAAGCTTTCTTT	CASSDRLNTEAFF	many	TRBJ1-1	TRBV27	-
TGTGCCAGCAGCGTAGACGGACTACCCTACGAGCAGTACTTC	CASSVDGLPYEQYF	-	TRBJ2-7	TRBV9	-
TGTGCCAGCAGTTCGGACAGGCGAGCAAACTATGGCTACACCTTC	CASSSDRRANYGYTF	few	TRBJ1-2	TRBV28	TRBD1
TGTGCCAGCAGCCGTCGAGATCTCAACTATGGCTACACCTTC	CASSRRDLNYGYTF	-	TRBJ1-2	TRBV11-2	-
TGCAGCGTTGTGGGACTAGCGGGAAAAATCTACGAGCAGTACTTC	CSVVGLAGKIYEQYF	-	TRBJ2-7	TRBV29-1	TRBD2
TGTGCCAGCAGTTTGGGGACCTCGGGCGAGCAGTACTTC	CASSLGTSGEQYF	-	TRBJ2-7	TRBV7-6	-
TGTGCCTGGAGCTCAGTACAGAATGCCCCCATTATTACCGGGGAGCTGTTTTTT	CAWSSVQNAPIITGELFF	once	TRBJ2-2	TRBV30	-
TGTGCCACCTCCGGGACAGGAGTGGATGGTGAAAAACTGTTTTTT	CATSGTGVDGEKLFF	-	TRBJ1-4	TRBV6-6	TRBD1
TGTGCCAGCAGCCCGGGGGTGGTCGGTTTGGGCTATGGCTACACCTTC	CASSPGVVGLGYGYTF	-	TRBJ1-2	TRBV5-4	-
TGTGCCAGCAGCCCCAGAGACAGAGAAGAGACCCAGTACTTC	CASSPRDREETQYF	-	TRBJ2-5	TRBV3-1/TRBV3-2	-
TGTGCCAGCAGCCCGAAGGAGGGAGAGAATGAAAAACTGTTTTTT	CASSPKEGENEKLFF	-	TRBJ1-4	TRBV7-9	-